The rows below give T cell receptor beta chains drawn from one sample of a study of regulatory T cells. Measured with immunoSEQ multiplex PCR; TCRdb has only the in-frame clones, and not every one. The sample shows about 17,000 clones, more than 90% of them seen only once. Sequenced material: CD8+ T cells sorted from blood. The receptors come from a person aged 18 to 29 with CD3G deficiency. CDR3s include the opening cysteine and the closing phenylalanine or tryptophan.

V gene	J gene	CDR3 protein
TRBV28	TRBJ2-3	CASSSPRGQNTDTQYF
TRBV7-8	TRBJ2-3	CASSLTSGRGDTQYF
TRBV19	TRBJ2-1	CASSIPGGPNEQFF
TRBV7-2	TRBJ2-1	CASSFRGLAGRPVNEQFF
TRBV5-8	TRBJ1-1	CASSLVQENTEAFF
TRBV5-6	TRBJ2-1	CASSLVPPNEQFF
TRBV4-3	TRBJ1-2	CASSQGRGLYGYTF
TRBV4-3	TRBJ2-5	CASSPGRTYQETQYF
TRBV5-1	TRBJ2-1	CASSSAGGPHNEQFF
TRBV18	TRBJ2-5	CASTLGPRAETQYF
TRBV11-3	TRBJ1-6	CASSLGTFSPLHF
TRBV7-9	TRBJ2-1	CASSFTGGQYNEQFF
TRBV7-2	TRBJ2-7	CASSLTSAYEQYF
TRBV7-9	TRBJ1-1	CASSLSPFGRMNTEAFF
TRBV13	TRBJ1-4	CASSYAGGNEKLFF
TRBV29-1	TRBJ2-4	CSAKQGEPQNIQYF